These T cell receptor beta chains were read from a single sample in a study of CD8 T cells in Susac syndrome. TCRdb redid the calling of the immunoSEQ multiplex PCR reads with MiXCR, one entry per CDR3 protein. The sample lists hundreds of thousands of distinct CDR3 sequences; roughly 85% were seen once. The sample taken for sequencing was CD8+ T cells from PBMCs. These receptors came from a human donor with multiple sclerosis. The CDR3 runs from the conserved cysteine through the conserved F or W. A D gene is named only where the DNA matches it firmly. Rows may omit the clone size; those that give it use once, few, many or a size class.

V gene: TRBV7-9
J gene: TRBJ1-1
D gene: -
clone size: -
CDR3 protein: CASSLAPGPGAEAFF
CDR3 DNA: TGTGCCAGCAGCTTAGCCCCAGGGCCCGGCGCTGAAGCTTTCTTT

V gene: TRBV6-6
J gene: TRBJ2-5
D gene: -
clone size: -
CDR3 protein: CASSSNGLQETQYF
CDR3 DNA: TGTGCCAGCAGTTCGAATGGACTTCAAGAGACCCAGTACTTC

V gene: TRBV29-1
J gene: TRBJ2-2
D gene: -
clone size: -
CDR3 protein: CSALASNTGELFF
CDR3 DNA: TGCAGCGCCCTAGCGTCGAACACCGGGGAGCTGTTTTTT

V gene: TRBV4-3
J gene: TRBJ1-1
D gene: -
clone size: once
CDR3 protein: CASSEEVGGGTEAFF
CDR3 DNA: TGCGCCAGCAGCGAAGAGGTAGGGGGTGGGACTGAAGCTTTCTTT

V gene: TRBV24-1
J gene: TRBJ2-1
D gene: -
clone size: -
CDR3 protein: CATGESEQFF
CDR3 DNA: TGTGCCACCGGGGAATCTGAGCAGTTCTTC

V gene: TRBV6-2/TRBV6-3
J gene: TRBJ2-7
D gene: -
clone size: few
CDR3 protein: CASSYPHEQYF
CDR3 DNA: TGTGCCAGCAGTTATCCGCACGAGCAGTACTTC

V gene: TRBV28
J gene: TRBJ2-7
D gene: -
clone size: once
CDR3 protein: CASSATATYEQYF
CDR3 DNA: TGTGCCAGCAGTGCGACAGCAACCTACGAGCAGTACTTC

V gene: TRBV28
J gene: TRBJ2-7
D gene: -
clone size: -
CDR3 protein: CASSLVNRPLRYF
CDR3 DNA: TGTGCCAGCAGTTTAGTAAACAGACCTCTCCGATACTTC

V gene: TRBV12-3/TRBV12-4
J gene: TRBJ2-3
D gene: -
clone size: -
CDR3 protein: CASSFGGSSTDTQYF
CDR3 DNA: TGTGCCAGCAGTTTCGGAGGGTCTAGCACAGATACGCAGTATTTT

V gene: TRBV3-1
J gene: TRBJ2-7
D gene: -
clone size: -
CDR3 protein: CASSGVSYEQYF
CDR3 DNA: TGTGCCAGCAGCGGGGTCAGCTACGAGCAGTACTTC

V gene: TRBV7-2
J gene: TRBJ1-1
D gene: -
clone size: -
CDR3 protein: CASSLAVGNEAFF
CDR3 DNA: TGTGCCAGCAGCTTAGCTGTAGGGAATGAAGCTTTCTTT

V gene: TRBV27
J gene: TRBJ2-7
D gene: TRBD2
clone size: -
CDR3 protein: CASSLGWREGDEQYF
CDR3 DNA: TGTGCCAGCAGTTTAGGTTGGCGGGAGGGCGACGAGCAGTACTTC

V gene: TRBV29-1
J gene: TRBJ2-2
D gene: TRBD2
clone size: -
CDR3 protein: CSVRTSGTPGELFF
CDR3 DNA: TGCAGCGTTCGGACTAGCGGTACCCCCGGGGAGCTGTTTTTT

V gene: TRBV19
J gene: TRBJ2-1
D gene: -
clone size: -
CDR3 protein: CASSIGTSSYNEQFF
CDR3 DNA: TGTGCCAGTAGTATAGGCACAAGCTCCTACAATGAGCAGTTCTTC

V gene: TRBV11-1
J gene: TRBJ2-4
D gene: -
clone size: -
CDR3 protein: CASSPKEQGYISLAKNIQYF
CDR3 DNA: TGTGCCAGCAGCCCGAAAGAACAGGGTTATATATCGCTAGCCAAAAACATTCAGTACTTC

V gene: TRBV6-1
J gene: TRBJ2-3
D gene: TRBD1
clone size: -
CDR3 protein: CASSRARDRISDTQYF
CDR3 DNA: TGTGCCAGCAGCCGAGCCCGGGACAGGATTTCGGATACGCAGTATTTT

V gene: TRBV28
J gene: TRBJ2-2
D gene: -
clone size: -
CDR3 protein: CASHEWGTGELFF
CDR3 DNA: TGTGCCAGCCATGAGTGGGGCACCGGGGAGCTGTTTTTT

V gene: TRBV7-8
J gene: TRBJ2-7
D gene: TRBD1
clone size: -
CDR3 protein: CASSPRTGMPYEQYF
CDR3 DNA: TGTGCCAGCAGCCCGAGGACAGGGATGCCCTACGAGCAGTACTTC

V gene: TRBV27
J gene: TRBJ1-5
D gene: -
clone size: once
CDR3 protein: CASSLSGARQPQHF
CDR3 DNA: TGTGCCAGCAGTTTATCGGGGGCAAGGCAGCCCCAGCATTTT

V gene: TRBV3-1
J gene: TRBJ2-3
D gene: TRBD1
clone size: -
CDR3 protein: CASGQGGRGGTDTQYF
CDR3 DNA: TGTGCCAGCGGCCAAGGGGGCCGCGGCGGCACAGATACGCAGTATTTT

V gene: TRBV6-5
J gene: TRBJ1-3
D gene: -
clone size: -
CDR3 protein: CASSYGQGTGNTIYF
CDR3 DNA: TGTGCCAGCAGTTACGGGCAGGGCACTGGAAACACCATATATTTT

V gene: TRBV27
J gene: TRBJ1-5
D gene: -
clone size: -
CDR3 protein: CASNFGSHQPQHF
CDR3 DNA: TGTGCCAGCAATTTTGGTTCCCATCAGCCCCAGCATTTT

V gene: TRBV6-6
J gene: TRBJ2-2
D gene: TRBD2
clone size: -
CDR3 protein: CASRDGGGNTGELFF
CDR3 DNA: TGTGCCAGCAGGGATGGGGGGGGGAACACCGGGGAGCTGTTTTTT

V gene: TRBV7-2
J gene: TRBJ2-1
D gene: -
clone size: -
CDR3 protein: CASSLEVGAYNEQFF
CDR3 DNA: TGTGCCAGCAGCTTGGAGGTCGGTGCTTACAATGAGCAGTTCTTC

V gene: TRBV10-3
J gene: TRBJ1-5
D gene: -
clone size: -
CDR3 protein: CAISDRVDQGGYNQPQHF
CDR3 DNA: TGTGCCATCAGTGACCGAGTCGATCAGGGAGGTTACAATCAGCCCCAGCATTTT

V gene: TRBV7-8
J gene: TRBJ2-3
D gene: TRBD2
clone size: -
CDR3 protein: CASSLRVAGGPHTQYF
CDR3 DNA: TGTGCCAGCAGCTTGAGGGTAGCGGGAGGGCCCCATACGCAGTATTTT

V gene: TRBV20-1
J gene: TRBJ2-7
D gene: TRBD2
clone size: -
CDR3 protein: CSLFGTSGRNEQYF
CDR3 DNA: TGCAGCTTATTCGGGACTAGCGGGAGGAACGAGCAGTACTTC

V gene: TRBV6-2/TRBV6-3
J gene: TRBJ2-7
D gene: TRBD2
clone size: -
CDR3 protein: CASSYDPMAGVGREETYEQYF
CDR3 DNA: TGTGCCAGCAGTTACGACCCCATGGCGGGAGTGGGACGAGAGGAAACCTACGAGCAGTACTTC

V gene: TRBV27
J gene: TRBJ2-7
D gene: -
clone size: -
CDR3 protein: CASTITAGARGEQYF
CDR3 DNA: TGTGCCAGCACCATTACCGCGGGTGCAAGGGGCGAGCAGTACTTC

V gene: TRBV28
J gene: TRBJ1-5
D gene: TRBD1
clone size: -
CDR3 protein: CASPFFSGTDSNQPQHF
CDR3 DNA: TGTGCCAGCCCCTTCTTCTCCGGGACAGATAGCAATCAGCCCCAGCATTTT

V gene: TRBV7-9
J gene: TRBJ2-1
D gene: TRBD2
clone size: -
CDR3 protein: CASSLNLAGGSYNEQFF
CDR3 DNA: TGTGCCAGCAGCTTGAACCTAGCGGGAGGGTCCTACAATGAGCAGTTCTTC

V gene: TRBV27
J gene: TRBJ1-3
D gene: TRBD1
clone size: -
CDR3 protein: CASSRLGTGASGNTIYF
CDR3 DNA: TGTGCCAGCAGTCGGCTAGGGACAGGAGCCTCTGGAAACACCATATATTTT

V gene: TRBV30
J gene: TRBJ1-4
D gene: TRBD1
clone size: -
CDR3 protein: CAWSMGTGREKLFF
CDR3 DNA: TGTGCCTGGAGTATGGGGACAGGACGCGAAAAACTGTTTTTT

V gene: TRBV6-1
J gene: TRBJ1-4
D gene: TRBD1
clone size: -
CDR3 protein: CASSVWDRTNEKLFF
CDR3 DNA: TGTGCCAGCAGTGTATGGGACAGAACTAATGAAAAACTGTTTTTT

V gene: TRBV28
J gene: TRBJ2-6
D gene: -
clone size: -
CDR3 protein: CASLNREAGANVLTF
CDR3 DNA: TGTGCCAGCCTGAATCGGGAAGCTGGGGCCAACGTCCTGACTTTC

V gene: TRBV4-3
J gene: TRBJ1-1
D gene: -
clone size: -
CDR3 protein: CASSQDGRGTNTEAFF
CDR3 DNA: TGCGCCAGCAGCCAAGACGGACGAGGGACGAACACTGAAGCTTTCTTT

V gene: TRBV3-1
J gene: TRBJ2-7
D gene: TRBD2
clone size: -
CDR3 protein: CASSQGIPSGRNHEQYF
CDR3 DNA: TGTGCCAGCAGCCAAGGTATTCCTAGCGGGAGAAATCACGAGCAGTACTTC

V gene: TRBV25-1
J gene: TRBJ2-3
D gene: TRBD2
clone size: once
CDR3 protein: CASSEPLAGRETDTQYF
CDR3 DNA: TGTGCCAGCAGTGAGCCCCTGGCGGGGAGGGAGACAGATACGCAGTATTTT

V gene: TRBV24-1
J gene: TRBJ1-2
D gene: TRBD1
clone size: -
CDR3 protein: CATSESGTGNGYTF
CDR3 DNA: TGTGCCACCAGTGAAAGCGGGACAGGGAACGGCTACACCTTC

V gene: TRBV5-1
J gene: TRBJ2-5
D gene: TRBD2
clone size: -
CDR3 protein: CASSSGLAGARETQYF
CDR3 DNA: TGCGCCAGCAGCTCGGGACTAGCGGGAGCGAGAGAGACCCAGTACTTC

V gene: TRBV7-8
J gene: TRBJ2-1
D gene: -
clone size: -
CDR3 protein: CASSLESVHEQFF
CDR3 DNA: TGTGCCAGCAGCTTAGAAAGCGTCCATGAGCAGTTCTTC

V gene: TRBV19
J gene: TRBJ2-3
D gene: TRBD2
clone size: -
CDR3 protein: CASRQLAGVPDTQYF
CDR3 DNA: TGTGCCAGTAGGCAACTAGCGGGAGTTCCAGATACGCAGTATTTT

V gene: TRBV4-3
J gene: TRBJ2-2
D gene: -
clone size: -
CDR3 protein: CASSQEPGFTGELFF
CDR3 DNA: TGCGCCAGCAGCCAAGAGCCAGGATTCACCGGGGAGCTGTTTTTT

V gene: TRBV20-1
J gene: TRBJ2-7
D gene: TRBD1
clone size: once
CDR3 protein: CSARAGGPYEQYF
CDR3 DNA: TGCAGTGCTAGAGCAGGGGGTCCCTACGAGCAGTACTTC